This T cell receptor beta chain came from a study of T-cell memory formation after mild COVID-19. 5'RACE with constant-segment primers built TCRalpha and TCRbeta cDNA libraries with UMIs. TCRdb reanalysed the 5' RACE reads using MiXCR and keeps one entry per CDR3 protein. This table holds about 400,000 distinct CDR3 sequences, 23% found once. This clonotype was counted between two and nine times. What was sequenced was PBMCs or a T cell subset sorted from them (not recorded which). This sequence originates from an adult woman who had mild COVID-19 (a few samples of this study predate the infection). Cell type and time point are not known.

The CDR3 reads CASSFRDRGVDEQFF. As DNA, the CDR3 is TGTGCCAGCAGTTTCCGGGACAGGGGGGTCGATGAGCAGTTCTTC. The V gene is TRBV7-9, the J gene TRBJ2-1; 11 bases map to TRBD1. The germline CDR1 and CDR2 sequences are SEHNR and FQNEAQ (reference sequence). The CDR3 has 15 amino acids. After removal of 6 bases from V and 8 bases from J, the junction contained 9 bases not matched to a gene. The entire variable domain, with the rest obtained from reference TRBV7-9 and TRBJ2-1, is as follows: DTGVSQNPRHKITKRGQNVTFRCDPISEHNRLYWYRQTLGQGPEFLTYFQNEAQLEKSRLLSDRFSAERPKGSFSTLEIQRTEQGDSAMYLCASSFRDRGVDEQFFGPGTRLTVL.